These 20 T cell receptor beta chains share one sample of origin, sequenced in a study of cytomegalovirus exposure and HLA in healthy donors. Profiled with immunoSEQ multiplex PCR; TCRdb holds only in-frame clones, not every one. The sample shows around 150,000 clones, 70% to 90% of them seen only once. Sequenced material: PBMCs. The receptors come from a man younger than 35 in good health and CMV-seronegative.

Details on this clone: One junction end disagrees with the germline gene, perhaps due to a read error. The CDR3 protein is CASNYEVNTEAFF. CDR3 DNA sequence: TGTGCCAGCAATTACGAGGTAAACACTGAAGCTTTCTTT. J is TRBJ1-1 and V is TRBV6-5; D gene ambiguous. Germline-derived CDR1 and CDR2 are MNHEY and SVGAGI. This CDR3 has 13 amino acids.

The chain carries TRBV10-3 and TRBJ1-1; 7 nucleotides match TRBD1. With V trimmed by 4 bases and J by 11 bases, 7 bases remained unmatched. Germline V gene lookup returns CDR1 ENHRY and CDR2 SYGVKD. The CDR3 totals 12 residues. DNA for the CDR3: TGTGCCATCAGTGTTTTCACAGGGGAGGCTTTCTTT. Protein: CAISVFTGEAFF.

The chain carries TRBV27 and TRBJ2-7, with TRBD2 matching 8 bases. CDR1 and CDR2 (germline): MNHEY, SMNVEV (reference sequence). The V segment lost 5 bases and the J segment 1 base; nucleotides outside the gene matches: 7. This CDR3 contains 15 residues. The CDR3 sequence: CASSRAASGSYEQYF. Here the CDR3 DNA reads TGTGCCAGCAGTCGCGCCGCTAGCGGGTCCTACGAGCAGTACTTC.

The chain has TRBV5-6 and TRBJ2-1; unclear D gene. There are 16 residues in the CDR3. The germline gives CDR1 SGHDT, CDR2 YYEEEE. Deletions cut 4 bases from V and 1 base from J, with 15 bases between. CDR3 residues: CASSLILPLSYNEQFF. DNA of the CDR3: TGTGCCAGCAGCCTGATACTCCCGTTGTCCTACAATGAGCAGTTCTTC.

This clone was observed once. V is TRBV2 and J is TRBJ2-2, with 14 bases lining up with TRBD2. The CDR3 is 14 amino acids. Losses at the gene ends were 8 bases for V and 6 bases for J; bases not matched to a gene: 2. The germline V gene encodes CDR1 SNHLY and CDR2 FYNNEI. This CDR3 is CASGGLAGAGELFF. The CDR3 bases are TGTGCCAGCGGGGGACTAGCGGGGGCCGGGGAGCTGTTTTTT.

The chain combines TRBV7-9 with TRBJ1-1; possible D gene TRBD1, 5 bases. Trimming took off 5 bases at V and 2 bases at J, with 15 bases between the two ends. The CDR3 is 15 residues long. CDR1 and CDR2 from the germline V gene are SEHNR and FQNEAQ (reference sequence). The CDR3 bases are TGTGCCAGCAGCATAATCCGACAGCGTAACACTGAAGCTTTCTTT. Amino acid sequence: CASSIIRQRNTEAFF.

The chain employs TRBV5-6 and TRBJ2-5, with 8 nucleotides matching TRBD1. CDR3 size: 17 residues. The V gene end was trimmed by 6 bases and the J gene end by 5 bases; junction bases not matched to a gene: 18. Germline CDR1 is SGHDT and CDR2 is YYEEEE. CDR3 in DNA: TGTGCCAGCACCATGGGGCGGACAGGGAAGTGGGGGGAGACCCAGTACTTC. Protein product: CASTMGRTGKWGETQYF. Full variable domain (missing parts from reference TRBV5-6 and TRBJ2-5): DAGVTQSPTHLIKTRGQQVTLRCSPKSGHDTVSWYQQALGQGPQFIFQYYEEEERQRGNFPDRFSGHQFPNYSSELNVNALLLGDSALYLCASTMGRTGKWGETQYFGPGTRLLVL.

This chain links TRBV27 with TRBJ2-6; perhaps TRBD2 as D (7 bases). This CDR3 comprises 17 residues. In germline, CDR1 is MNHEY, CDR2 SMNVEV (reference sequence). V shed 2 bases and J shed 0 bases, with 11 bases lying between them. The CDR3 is CASSLTGGRSGANVLTF. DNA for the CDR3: TGTGCCAGCAGTTTAACGGGGGGCCGCTCTGGGGCCAACGTCCTGACTTTC.

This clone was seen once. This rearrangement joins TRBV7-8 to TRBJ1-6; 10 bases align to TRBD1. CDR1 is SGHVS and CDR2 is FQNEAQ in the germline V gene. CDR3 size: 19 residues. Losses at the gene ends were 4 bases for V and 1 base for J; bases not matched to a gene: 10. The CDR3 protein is CASSSGQGTPVSYNSPLHF. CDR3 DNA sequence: TGTGCCAGCAGCTCGGGACAGGGGACACCAGTATCCTATAATTCACCCCTCCACTTT. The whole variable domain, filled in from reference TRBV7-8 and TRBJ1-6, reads GAGVSQSPRYKVAKRGQDVALRCDPISGHVSLFWYQQALGQGPEFLTYFQNEAQLDKSGLPSDRFFAERPEGSVSTLKIQRTQQEDSAVYLCASSSGQGTPVSYNSPLHFGNGTRLTVT.

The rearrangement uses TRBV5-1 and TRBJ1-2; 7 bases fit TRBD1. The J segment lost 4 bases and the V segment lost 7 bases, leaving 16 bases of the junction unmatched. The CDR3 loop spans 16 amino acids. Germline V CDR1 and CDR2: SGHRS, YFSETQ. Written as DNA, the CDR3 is TGCGCCAGCCGCCACTCCCGGGACAGATCTATCTATGGCTACACCTTC. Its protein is CASRHSRDRSIYGYTF. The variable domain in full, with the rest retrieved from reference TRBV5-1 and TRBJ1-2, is KAGVTQTPRYLIKTRGQQVTLSCSPISGHRSVSWYQQTPGQGLQFLFEYFSETQRNKGNFPGRFSGRQFSNSRSEMNVSTLELGDSALYLCASRHSRDRSIYGYTFGSGTRLTVV.

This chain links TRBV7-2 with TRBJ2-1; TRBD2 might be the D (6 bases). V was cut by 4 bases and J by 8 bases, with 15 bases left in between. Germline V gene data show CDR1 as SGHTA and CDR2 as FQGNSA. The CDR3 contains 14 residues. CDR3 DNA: TGTGCCAGCAGCTCGGGACTGGGGGTGGATGAGCAGTTCTTC. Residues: CASSSGLGVDEQFF. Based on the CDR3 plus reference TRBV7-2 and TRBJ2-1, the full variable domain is GAGVSQSPSNKVTEKGKDVELRCDPISGHTALYWYRQSLGQGLEFLIYFQGNSAPDKSGLPSDRFSAERTGGSVSTLTIQRTQQEDSAVYLCASSSGLGVDEQFFGPGTRLTVL.

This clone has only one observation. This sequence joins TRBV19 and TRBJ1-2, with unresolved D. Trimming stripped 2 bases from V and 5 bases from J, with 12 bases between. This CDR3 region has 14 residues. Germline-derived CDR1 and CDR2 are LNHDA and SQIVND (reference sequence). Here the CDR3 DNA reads TGTGCCAGTAGTATAAATGGAGGAGCTTATGGCTACACCTTC. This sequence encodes CASSINGGAYGYTF.

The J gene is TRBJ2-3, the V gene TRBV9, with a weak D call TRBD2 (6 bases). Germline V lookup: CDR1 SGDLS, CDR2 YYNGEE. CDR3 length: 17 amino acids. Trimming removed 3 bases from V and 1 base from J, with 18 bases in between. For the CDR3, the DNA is TGTGCCAGCAGCGAGGAGAGCGGAGGGGTGGGCACAGATACGCAGTATTTT. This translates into CASSEESGGVGTDTQYF.

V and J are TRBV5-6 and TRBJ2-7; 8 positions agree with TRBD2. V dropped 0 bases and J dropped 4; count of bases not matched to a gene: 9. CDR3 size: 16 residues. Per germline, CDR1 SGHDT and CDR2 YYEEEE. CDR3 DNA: TGTGCCAGCAGCTTGGTGGGGGCAGCGGGGGTTTACGAGCAGTACGTC. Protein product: CASSLVGAAGVYEQYV.

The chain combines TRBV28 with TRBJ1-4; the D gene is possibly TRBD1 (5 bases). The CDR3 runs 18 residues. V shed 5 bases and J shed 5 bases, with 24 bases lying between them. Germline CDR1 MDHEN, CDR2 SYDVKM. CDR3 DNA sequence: TGTGCCAGCAGTACCCCCTTCACCGGGGGGAGTCTAAATGAAAAACTGTTTTTT. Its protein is CASSTPFTGGSLNEKLFF.

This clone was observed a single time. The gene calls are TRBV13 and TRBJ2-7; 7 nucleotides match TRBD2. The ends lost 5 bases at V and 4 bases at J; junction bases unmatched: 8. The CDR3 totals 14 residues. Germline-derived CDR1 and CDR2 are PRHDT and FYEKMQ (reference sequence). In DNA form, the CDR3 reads TGTGCCAGCAGCCCGGGGGGTCGGATTTACGAGCAGTACGTC. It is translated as CASSPGGRIYEQYV.

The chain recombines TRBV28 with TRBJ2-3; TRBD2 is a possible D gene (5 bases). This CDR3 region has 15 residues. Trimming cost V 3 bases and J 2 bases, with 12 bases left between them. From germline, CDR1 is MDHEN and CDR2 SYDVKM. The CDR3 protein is CASSLRGRVTDTQYF. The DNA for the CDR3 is TGTGCCAGCAGTTTGCGAGGGAGAGTCACAGATACGCAGTATTTT.

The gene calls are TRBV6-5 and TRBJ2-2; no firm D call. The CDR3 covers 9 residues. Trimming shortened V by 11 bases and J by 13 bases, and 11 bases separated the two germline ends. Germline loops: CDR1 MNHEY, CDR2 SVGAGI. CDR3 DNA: TGTGCCGCCCCGGTCGGGCTGTTTTTT. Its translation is CAAPVGLFF.

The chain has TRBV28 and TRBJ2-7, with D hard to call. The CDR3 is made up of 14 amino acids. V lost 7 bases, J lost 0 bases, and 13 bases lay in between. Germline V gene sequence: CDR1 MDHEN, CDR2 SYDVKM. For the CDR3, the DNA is TGTGCCAGCACTCTTTGGCCCAACTCCTACGAGCAGTACTTC. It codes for CASTLWPNSYEQYF.

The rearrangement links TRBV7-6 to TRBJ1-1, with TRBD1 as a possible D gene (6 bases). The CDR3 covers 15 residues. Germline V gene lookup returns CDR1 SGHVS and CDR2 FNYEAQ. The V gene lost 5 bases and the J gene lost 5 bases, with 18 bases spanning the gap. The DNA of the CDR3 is TGTGCCAGCAGCCTCGAGGGGGGGGGCCCAACTGAAGCTTTCTTT. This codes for CASSLEGGGPTEAFF.